This T cell receptor beta chain was retrieved from a study of blood T cell repertoires in COVID-19. Cohort allocation depended upon clinical history that participants reported. In germline, CDR1 is LNHDA, CDR2 SQIVND (reference sequence). The CDR3 extends over 17 amino acids. Trimming removed 1 base from V and 7 bases from J; junction bases left unmatched: 13. This table comes from immunoSEQ multiplex PCR, and its TCRdb copy is limited to in-frame clones, with some not included. The data hold approximately 260,000 clones, with roughly 90% observed a single time. This TCR was sampled from a woman aged 25 to 39 with acute COVID-19. The sequenced material came from PBMCs or T cells enriched from blood (not recorded which). The chain carries TRBV19 and TRBJ1-2, with 9 bases lining up with TRBD1. CDR3 bases: TGTGCCAGTAGTATAGGGGTAGGGGACAGGGCGACGGGTGGCTACACCTTC. Protein sequence: CASSIGVGDRATGGYTF.